This is a list of T cell receptor beta chains from one sample in a study of T cell responses to AZD1222 COVID-19 vaccine. TCRdb's table, derived via immunoSEQ multiplex PCR, lists solely in-frame clones and lacks some. The data show some 140,000 clones, with around 85% seen just once and approximately 8% held by the top ten. Here the sequenced sample was peripheral blood, taken 28 days after the second dose of the MenACWY control vaccine. The source of these receptors is an adult who received the MenACWY meningococcal vaccine as a control. Each CDR3 is given with its conserved first and last residue. A D gene is named only where the DNA matches it firmly. Only some rows state a clone size, as once, few, many or a class for expanded clones.

v_call	cdr3_length	clone_size	d_call	j_call	cdr3_aa	cdr3_nt
TRBV27	16	few	-	TRBJ1-2	CASSLSSEGWNYGYTF	TGTGCCAGCAGTTTATCGTCGGAGGGCTGGAACTATGGCTACACCTTC
TRBV5-1	15	-	-	TRBJ2-5	CASSLDGGLDGTQYF	TGCGCCAGCAGCTTGGACGGAGGGCTAGATGGGACCCAGTACTTC
TRBV4-3	13	-	-	TRBJ2-3	CASSQGQTTTQYF	TGCGCCAGCAGCCAGGGTCAGACGACTACGCAGTATTTT
TRBV7-8	15	-	TRBD1	TRBJ1-2	CASSLGQGVNYGYTF	TGTGCCAGCAGCTTGGGACAGGGGGTTAACTATGGCTACACCTTC
TRBV11-3	15	-	-	TRBJ2-4	CASSLKLGSKNIQYF	TGTGCCAGCAGCTTAAAACTAGGCTCCAAAAACATTCAGTACTTC
TRBV9	14	few	-	TRBJ1-1	CASSVNTLGTEAFF	TGTGCCAGCAGCGTAAATACCTTGGGCACTGAAGCTTTCTTT
TRBV15	13	-	-	TRBJ1-4	CATKRQTNEKLFF	TGTGCCACCAAAAGACAGACTAATGAAAAACTGTTTTTT
TRBV7-3	13	-	-	TRBJ2-7	CASSLMSQTYQYF	TGTGCCAGCAGCTTAATGAGCCAAACCTATCAGTACTTC
TRBV5-1	14	once	TRBD2	TRBJ2-7	CASSLGGLADEQYF	TGCGCCAGCAGCTTGGGGGGACTAGCGGACGAGCAGTACTTC
TRBV19	16	-	TRBD1	TRBJ2-5	CASSMVTPQGQETQYF	TGTGCCAGTAGTATGGTCACCCCACAGGGGCAAGAGACCCAGTACTTC
TRBV29-1	14	-	-	TRBJ1-2	CSVRGQTTNYGYTF	TGCAGCGTCCGAGGACAGACTACAAACTATGGCTACACCTTC
TRBV28	12	-	-	TRBJ1-1	CASTLMNTEAFF	TGTGCCAGCACTCTAATGAACACTGAAGCTTTCTTT
TRBV13	16	-	-	TRBJ1-1	CASSFGGPPGGAEAFF	TGTGCCAGCAGCTTCGGGGGCCCTCCGGGGGGGGCTGAAGCTTTCTTT
TRBV19	18	-	-	TRBJ2-3	CASSMPVSVGIGTDTQYF	TGTGCCAGTAGTATGCCTGTGTCGGTGGGGATCGGCACAGATACGCAGTATTTT
TRBV27	13	-	-	TRBJ1-6	CASSFYLDWTLHF	TGTGCCAGCAGTTTCTATCTAGACTGGACCCTCCACTTT
TRBV14	12	-	-	TRBJ2-5	CASSTIQETQYF	TGTGCCAGCAGCACAATTCAAGAGACCCAGTACTTC
TRBV24-1	15	-	TRBD1	TRBJ1-4	CATSDPGQGDEKLFF	TGTGCCACCAGTGACCCGGGACAGGGTGATGAAAAACTGTTTTTT
TRBV9	14	-	-	TRBJ1-4	CASSVFPTNEKLFF	TGTGCCAGCAGCGTATTCCCAACTAATGAAAAACTGTTTTTT
TRBV11-3	15	-	-	TRBJ2-2	CASSPPAARGGELFF	TGTGCCAGCAGTCCCCCAGCCGCTCGGGGCGGGGAGCTGTTTTTT
TRBV4-3	18	once	TRBD1	TRBJ1-5	CASSQAGGSIYSNQPQHF	TGCGCCAGCAGCCAGGCAGGGGGCTCGATTTATAGCAATCAGCCCCAGCATTTT
TRBV7-9	17	-	-	TRBJ1-5	CASSLALSDRSNQPQHF	TGTGCCAGCAGCTTAGCCCTTTCAGACAGATCCAATCAGCCCCAGCATTTT
TRBV7-2	13	-	TRBD2	TRBJ2-1	CAGRGTSGNEQFF	TGTGCCGGCCGAGGGACTAGCGGCAATGAGCAGTTCTTC
TRBV2	11	-	-	TRBJ2-1	CALGSHNEQFF	TGTGCCCTGGGGTCTCACAATGAGCAGTTCTTC
TRBV15	14	-	-	TRBJ1-5	CATTRGYGNQPQHF	TGTGCCACCACCAGGGGTTATGGCAATCAGCCCCAGCATTTT
TRBV7-3	15	-	-	TRBJ1-1	CASSPTSGGNTEAFF	TGTGCCAGCAGCCCGACTAGCGGGGGGAACACTGAAGCTTTCTTT